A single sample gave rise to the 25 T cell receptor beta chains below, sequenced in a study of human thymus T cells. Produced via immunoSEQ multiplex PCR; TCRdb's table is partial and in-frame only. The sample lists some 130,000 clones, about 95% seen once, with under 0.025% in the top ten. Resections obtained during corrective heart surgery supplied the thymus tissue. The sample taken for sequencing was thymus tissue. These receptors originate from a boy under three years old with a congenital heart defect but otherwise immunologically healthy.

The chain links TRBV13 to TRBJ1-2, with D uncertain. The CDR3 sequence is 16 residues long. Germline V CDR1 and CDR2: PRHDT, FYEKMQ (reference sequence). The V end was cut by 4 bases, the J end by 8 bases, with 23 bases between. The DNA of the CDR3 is TGTGCCAGCAGCTCAGTACCTACAGTGCCCACCAACGGCTACACCTTC. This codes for CASSSVPTVPTNGYTF.

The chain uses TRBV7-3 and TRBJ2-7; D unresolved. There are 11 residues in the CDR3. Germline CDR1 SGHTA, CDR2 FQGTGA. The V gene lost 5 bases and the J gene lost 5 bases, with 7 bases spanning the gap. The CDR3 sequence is CASSLSHEQYF. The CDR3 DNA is TGTGCCAGCAGCCTTTCCCACGAGCAGTACTTC.

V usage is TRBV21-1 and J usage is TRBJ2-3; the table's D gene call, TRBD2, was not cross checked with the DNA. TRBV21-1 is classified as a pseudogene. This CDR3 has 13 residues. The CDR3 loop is CASSSTSGDTQYF. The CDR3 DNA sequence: TGTGCCAGCAGCAGTACCTCCGGGGATACGCAGTATTTT.

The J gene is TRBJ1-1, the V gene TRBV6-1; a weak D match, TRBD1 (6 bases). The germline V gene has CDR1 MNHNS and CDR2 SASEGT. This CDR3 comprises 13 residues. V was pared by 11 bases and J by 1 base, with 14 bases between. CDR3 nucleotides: TGTGCCGGTAGGGGGGTGGGGAACACTGAAGCTTTCTTT. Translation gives CAGRGVGNTEAFF.

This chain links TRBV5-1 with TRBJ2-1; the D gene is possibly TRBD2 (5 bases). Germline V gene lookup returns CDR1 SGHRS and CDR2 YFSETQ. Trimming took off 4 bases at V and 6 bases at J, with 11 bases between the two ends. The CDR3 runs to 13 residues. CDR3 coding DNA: TGCGCCAGCAGCAAAGGACTTATCAATGAGCAGTTCTTC. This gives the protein CASSKGLINEQFF.

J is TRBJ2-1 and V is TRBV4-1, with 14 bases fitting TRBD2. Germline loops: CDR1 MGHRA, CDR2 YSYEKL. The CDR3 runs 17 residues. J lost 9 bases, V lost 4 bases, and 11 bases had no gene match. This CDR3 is CASSRSTSGGAGGEQFF. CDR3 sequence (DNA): TGCGCCAGCAGCCGGTCGACTAGCGGGGGGGCCGGGGGTGAGCAGTTCTTC.

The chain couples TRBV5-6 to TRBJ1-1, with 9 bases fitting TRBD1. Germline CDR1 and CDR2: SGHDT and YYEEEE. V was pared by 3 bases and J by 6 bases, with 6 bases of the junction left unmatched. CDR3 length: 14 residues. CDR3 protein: CASSSRDRESEAFF. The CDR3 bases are TGTGCCAGCAGCTCCCGGGACAGGGAGTCTGAAGCTTTCTTT.

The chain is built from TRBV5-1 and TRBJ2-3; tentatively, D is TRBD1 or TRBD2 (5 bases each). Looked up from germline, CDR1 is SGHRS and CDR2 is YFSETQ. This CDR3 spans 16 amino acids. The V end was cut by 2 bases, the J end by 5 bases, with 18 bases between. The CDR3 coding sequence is TGCGCCAGCAGCTTCGGGTCCGGGACCTTCGGAGATACGCAGTATTTT. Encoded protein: CASSFGSGTFGDTQYF.

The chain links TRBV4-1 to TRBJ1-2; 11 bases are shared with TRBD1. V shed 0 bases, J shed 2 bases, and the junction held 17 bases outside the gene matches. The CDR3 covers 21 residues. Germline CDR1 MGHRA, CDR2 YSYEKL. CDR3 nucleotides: TGCGCCAGCAGCCAAGATTACGAGAGAAGAGGGACAGGGGGTGAAAACTATGGCTACACCTTC. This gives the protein CASSQDYERRGTGGENYGYTF.

This chain's CDR3 is CASSSSGRVRNSPLHF. The CDR3 DNA follows: TGTGCCAGCAGCTCCTCTGGGCGGGTTCGGAATTCACCCCTCCACTTT. This chain uses TRBV7-2 with TRBJ1-6; D is undetermined. V dropped 4 bases and J dropped 7 bases, with 17 bases sitting between them. In germline, CDR1 is SGHTA, CDR2 FQGNSA. The CDR3 contains 16 residues.

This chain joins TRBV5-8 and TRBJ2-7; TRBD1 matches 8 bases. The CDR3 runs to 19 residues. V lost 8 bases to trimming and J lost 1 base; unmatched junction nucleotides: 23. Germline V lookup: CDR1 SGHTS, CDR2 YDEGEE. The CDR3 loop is CASETTGRGPSERSYEQYF. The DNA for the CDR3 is TGTGCCAGTGAGACCACGGGCAGGGGGCCTTCCGAAAGATCCTACGAGCAGTACTTC.

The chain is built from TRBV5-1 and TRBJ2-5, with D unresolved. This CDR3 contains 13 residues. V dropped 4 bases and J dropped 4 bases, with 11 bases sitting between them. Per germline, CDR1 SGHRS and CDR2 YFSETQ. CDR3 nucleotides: TGCGCCAGCAGCACAGAGGTCCCAGAGACCCAGTACTTC. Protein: CASSTEVPETQYF. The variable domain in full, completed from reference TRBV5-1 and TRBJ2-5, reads KAGVTQTPRYLIKTRGQQVTLSCSPISGHRSVSWYQQTPGQGLQFLFEYFSETQRNKGNFPGRFSGRQFSNSRSEMNVSTLELGDSALYLCASSTEVPETQYFGPGTRLLVL.

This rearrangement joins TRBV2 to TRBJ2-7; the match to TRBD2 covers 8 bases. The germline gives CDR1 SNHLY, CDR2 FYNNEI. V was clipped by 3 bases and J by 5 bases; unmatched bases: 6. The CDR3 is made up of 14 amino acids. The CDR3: CASSDGTRVHEQYF. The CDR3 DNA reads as TGTGCCAGCAGTGACGGGACTAGAGTCCACGAGCAGTACTTC.

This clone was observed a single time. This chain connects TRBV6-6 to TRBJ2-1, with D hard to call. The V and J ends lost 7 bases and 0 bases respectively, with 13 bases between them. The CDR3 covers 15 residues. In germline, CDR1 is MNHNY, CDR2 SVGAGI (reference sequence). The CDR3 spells CASTLGPLSYNEQFF. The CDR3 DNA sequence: TGTGCCAGCACCCTAGGTCCTCTCTCCTACAATGAGCAGTTCTTC.

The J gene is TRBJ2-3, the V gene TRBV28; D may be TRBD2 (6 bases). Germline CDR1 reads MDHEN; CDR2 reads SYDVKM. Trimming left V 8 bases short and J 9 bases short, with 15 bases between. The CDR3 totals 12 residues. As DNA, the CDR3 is TGTGCCAGCGGGGGGACTCTACAGACGCAGTATTTT. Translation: CASGGTLQTQYF.

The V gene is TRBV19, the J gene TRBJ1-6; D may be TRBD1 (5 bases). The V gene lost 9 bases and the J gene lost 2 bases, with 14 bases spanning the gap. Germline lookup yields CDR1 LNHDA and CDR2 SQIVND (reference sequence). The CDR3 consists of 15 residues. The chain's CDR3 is CASAREKAYNSPLHF. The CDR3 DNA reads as TGTGCCAGCGCCAGGGAAAAGGCCTATAATTCACCCCTCCACTTT.

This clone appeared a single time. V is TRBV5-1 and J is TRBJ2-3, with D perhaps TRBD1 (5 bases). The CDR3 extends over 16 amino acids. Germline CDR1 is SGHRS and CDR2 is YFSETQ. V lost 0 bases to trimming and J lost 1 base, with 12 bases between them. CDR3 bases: TGCGCCAGCAGCTTGGGCCTGGGGCATGGCACAGATACGCAGTATTTT. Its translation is CASSLGLGHGTDTQYF. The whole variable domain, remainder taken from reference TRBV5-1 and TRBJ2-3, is KAGVTQTPRYLIKTRGQQVTLSCSPISGHRSVSWYQQTPGQGLQFLFEYFSETQRNKGNFPGRFSGRQFSNSRSEMNVSTLELGDSALYLCASSLGLGHGTDTQYFGPGTRLTVL.

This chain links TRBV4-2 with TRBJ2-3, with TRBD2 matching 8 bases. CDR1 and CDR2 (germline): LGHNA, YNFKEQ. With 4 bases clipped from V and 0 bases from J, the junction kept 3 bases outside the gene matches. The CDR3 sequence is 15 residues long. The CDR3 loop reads CASSLGRASTDTQYF. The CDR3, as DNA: TGTGCCAGCAGCCTCGGGAGGGCCAGCACAGATACGCAGTATTTT.

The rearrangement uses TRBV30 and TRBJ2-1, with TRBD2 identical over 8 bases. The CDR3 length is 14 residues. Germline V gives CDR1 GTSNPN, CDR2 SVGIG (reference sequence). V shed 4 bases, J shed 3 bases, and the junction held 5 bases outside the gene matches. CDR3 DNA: TGTGCCTGGACCTTCCTAGCGGGCTACAATGAGCAGTTCTTC. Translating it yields CAWTFLAGYNEQFF.

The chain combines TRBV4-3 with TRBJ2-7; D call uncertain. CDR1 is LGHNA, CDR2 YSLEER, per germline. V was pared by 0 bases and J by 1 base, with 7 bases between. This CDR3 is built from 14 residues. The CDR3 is CASSQEKKSYEQYF. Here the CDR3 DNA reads TGCGCCAGCAGCCAAGAGAAGAAGTCCTACGAGCAGTACTTC.

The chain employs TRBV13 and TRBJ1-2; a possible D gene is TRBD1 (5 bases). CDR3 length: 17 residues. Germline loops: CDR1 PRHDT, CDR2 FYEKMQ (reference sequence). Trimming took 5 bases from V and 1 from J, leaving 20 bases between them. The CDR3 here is CASSPDDSNPLNYGYTF. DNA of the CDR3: TGTGCCAGCAGCCCTGATGACAGCAACCCTCTTAACTATGGCTACACCTTC.

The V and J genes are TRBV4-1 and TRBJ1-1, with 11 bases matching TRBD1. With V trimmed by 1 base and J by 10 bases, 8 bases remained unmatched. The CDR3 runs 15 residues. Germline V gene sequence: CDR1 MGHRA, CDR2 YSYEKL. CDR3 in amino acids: CASSQAPGQGDAAFF. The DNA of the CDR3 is TGCGCCAGCAGCCAAGCGCCGGGACAGGGGGACGCAGCTTTCTTT.

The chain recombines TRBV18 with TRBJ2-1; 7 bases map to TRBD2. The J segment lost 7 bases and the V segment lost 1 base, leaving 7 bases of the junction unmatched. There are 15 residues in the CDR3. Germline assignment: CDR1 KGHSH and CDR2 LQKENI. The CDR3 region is CASSPRLADFNEQFF. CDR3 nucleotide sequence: TGTGCCAGCTCACCACGGCTAGCGGACTTTAATGAGCAGTTCTTC.

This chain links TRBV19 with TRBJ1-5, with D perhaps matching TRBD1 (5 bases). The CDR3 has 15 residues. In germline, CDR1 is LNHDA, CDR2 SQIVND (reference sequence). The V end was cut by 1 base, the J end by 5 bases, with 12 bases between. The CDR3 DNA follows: TGTGCCAGTAGTATAGCCGGGACGGAAGATCAGCCCCAGCATTTT. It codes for CASSIAGTEDQPQHF. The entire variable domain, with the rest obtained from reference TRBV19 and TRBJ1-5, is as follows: DGGITQSPKYLFRKEGQNVTLSCEQNLNHDAMYWYRQDPGQGLRLIYYSQIVNDFQKGDIAEGYSVSREKKESFPLTVTSAQKNPTAFYLCASSIAGTEDQPQHFGDGTRLSIL.

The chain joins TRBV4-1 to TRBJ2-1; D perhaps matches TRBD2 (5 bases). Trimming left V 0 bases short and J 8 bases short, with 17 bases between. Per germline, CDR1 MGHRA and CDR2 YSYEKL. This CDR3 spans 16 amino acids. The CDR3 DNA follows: TGCGCCAGCAGCCAAGAATTAGCTGTCATGAGGGATGAGCAGTTCTTC. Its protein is CASSQELAVMRDEQFF.